This is a list of T cell receptor beta chains from one sample in a study of shared clonotypes between healthy human individuals. Profiling relied on immunoSEQ multiplex PCR, and the TCRdb table lists in-frame clones only, not all of them. The table lists about 79,000 clones, roughly two thirds of them singletons. The sequenced sample consisted of memory CD8+ T cells sorted from blood. The receptor set was obtained from a man aged 25-45 years in good health. The CDR3 runs from the conserved cysteine through the conserved F or W. The D gene is left open where the match is weak.

len	v_gene	d_gene	j_gene	CDR3aa
16	TRBV7-9	TRBD1	TRBJ1-1	CASSLGDRGAGAEAFF
13	TRBV27	-	TRBJ2-1	CASSQGPYNEQFF
14	TRBV19	-	TRBJ2-2	CASSIGQGHGELFF
15	TRBV6-6	-	TRBJ1-5	CASSSLGGSGQPQHF
16	TRBV28	TRBD2	TRBJ2-1	CASRGTGLASYNEQFF
16	TRBV10-3	TRBD2	TRBJ2-7	CAISREGTRSSYEQYF
14	TRBV29-1	TRBD2	TRBJ2-1	CSGIAGGLINEQFF
19	TRBV4-3	TRBD2	TRBJ2-2	CASSQDPGLAGGGAGELFF
21	TRBV5-1	TRBD2	TRBJ2-1	CASDSVGTSGRVGSSYNEQFF
18	TRBV6-1	TRBD1	TRBJ2-6	CASSEALRRGPGANVLTF
18	TRBV4-3	TRBD2	TRBJ2-1	CASSHNAGGPGSYNEQFF
15	TRBV15	-	TRBJ2-1	CATSSRDTIYNEQFF
15	TRBV6-5	TRBD1	TRBJ2-5	CASSPPEGTEETQYF
13	TRBV7-2	-	TRBJ1-2	CASSLEPAYGYTF